This is a list of T cell receptor beta chains from one sample in a study of healthy donors' naive CD4 and CD8 T cells. One entry per CDR3 protein results from TCRdb running MiXCR on the reads. The repertoire holds some 190,000 distinct CDR3 sequences, with nearly 75% as singletons. The sequenced sample was naive CD4+ and CD8+ T cells sorted from blood, pooled from several donors. All receptors derive from a pool of human donors in good health; the sample pools cells from several healthy donors. The CDR3 runs from the conserved cysteine through the conserved F or W. Fields, in order: V gene, CDR3 length, clone size, J gene, D gene, CDR3 protein, CDR3 DNA. A D gene is named only where the DNA matches it firmly. Size is stated for part of the rows, as once, few or many counts, or as a class when the clone is expanded.

>TRBV6-2/TRBV6-3|14|NA|TRBJ1-5|TRBD1
CASKSRTGGQPQHF
TGTGCCAGCAAAAGCAGGACAGGGGGTCAGCCCCAGCATTTT
>TRBV19|13|NA|TRBJ1-5|NA
CASSRINNQPQHF
TGTGCCAGTAGTAGAATTAACAATCAGCCCCAGCATTTT
>TRBV29-1|13|NA|TRBJ2-7|NA
CSVERPHSYEQYF
TGCAGCGTTGAAAGACCCCACTCCTACGAGCAGTACTTC
>TRBV19|12|NA|TRBJ1-1|NA
CASGGAAGEAFF
TGTGCCAGTGGTGGGGCCGCAGGTGAAGCTTTCTTT
>TRBV6-2/TRBV6-3|11|few|TRBJ2-3|NA
CASAGTRTQYF
TGTGCCAGCGCCGGGACAAGAACGCAGTATTTT
>TRBV6-2/TRBV6-3|14|few|TRBJ2-1|NA
CASMKGRSYNEQFF
TGTGCCAGCATGAAGGGGCGCTCCTACAATGAGCAGTTCTTC
>TRBV29-1|13|NA|TRBJ1-4|NA
CSVEAGWGEKLFF
TGCAGCGTTGAGGCAGGGTGGGGTGAAAAACTGTTTTTT
>TRBV4-3|15|few|TRBJ2-7|NA
CASSQEEGGGYEQYF
TGCGCCAGCAGCCAAGAAGAAGGAGGGGGCTACGAGCAGTACTTC
>TRBV29-1|16|NA|TRBJ2-1|TRBD1
CSVARGGRGRYNEQFF
TGCAGCGTCGCGCGAGGGGGTAGGGGGCGATACAATGAGCAGTTCTTC
>TRBV29-1|12|NA|TRBJ2-4|NA
CSVVRGGNIQYF
TGCAGCGTTGTCCGCGGAGGGAACATTCAGTACTTC
>TRBV29-1|16|NA|TRBJ1-4|NA
CSVYDGSKGVGEKLFF
TGCAGCGTGTATGATGGGTCAAAGGGTGTAGGTGAAAAACTGTTTTTT
>TRBV5-1|12|NA|TRBJ2-7|NA
CASSDDSYEQYF
TGCGCCAGCAGCGATGACAGCTACGAGCAGTACTTC
>TRBV12-3/TRBV12-4|15|once|TRBJ1-5|NA
CASRPQLMGNQPQHF
TGTGCCAGCAGACCACAGCTTATGGGCAATCAGCCCCAGCATTTT
>TRBV29-1|10|NA|TRBJ1-2|NA
CSVEDPGYTF
TGCAGCGTTGAAGATCCGGGCTACACCTTC
>TRBV19|13|NA|TRBJ1-2|NA
CASNPGGAFGYTF
TGTGCCAGTAACCCCGGAGGAGCCTTTGGCTACACCTTC
>TRBV20-1|13|NA|TRBJ2-7|NA
CSASWTLSYEQYF
TGCAGTGCTAGTTGGACACTCTCCTACGAGCAGTACTTC
>TRBV19|11|NA|TRBJ1-4|NA
CASNRGEKLFF
TGTGCCAGTAATCGAGGTGAAAAACTGTTTTTT
>TRBV28|14|few|TRBJ2-7|NA
CASSAPPAAHEQYF
TGTGCCAGCAGTGCCCCACCGGCCGCCCACGAGCAGTACTTC
>TRBV28|13|NA|TRBJ1-1|TRBD1
CASSHRGRDLAFF
TGTGCCAGCTCACACAGGGGGCGCGATCTGGCTTTCTTT
>TRBV29-1|13|NA|TRBJ2-5|NA
CSVGDRPGETQYF
TGCAGCGTCGGTGACAGGCCCGGGGAGACCCAGTACTTC
>TRBV5-1|13|NA|TRBJ1-1|NA
CASSDWLNTEAFF
TGCGCCAGCAGCGACTGGTTGAACACTGAAGCTTTCTTT
>TRBV6-2/TRBV6-3|14|once|TRBJ1-2|TRBD1
CASSYWGQGNGYTF
TGTGCCAGCAGTTACTGGGGACAGGGGAATGGCTACACCTTC
>TRBV5-1|14|NA|TRBJ2-1|TRBD1
CASSLATGRNEQFF
TGCGCCAGCAGCCTGGCGACAGGGCGGAATGAGCAGTTCTTC
>TRBV29-1|17|once|TRBJ2-2|NA
CSVEGRRGPWDTGELFF
TGCAGCGTTGAAGGCAGGCGGGGACCATGGGACACCGGGGAGCTGTTTTTT
>TRBV5-4|15|NA|TRBJ1-6|NA
CASSIQPGRGSPLHF
TGTGCCAGCAGCATACAACCGGGACGGGGTTCACCCCTCCACTTT
>TRBV29-1|14|NA|TRBJ2-7|TRBD2
CSVTVLAVSYEQYF
TGCAGCGTTACGGTCCTAGCGGTCTCCTACGAGCAGTACTTC
>TRBV30|12|NA|TRBJ1-2|NA
CASTWSNYGYTF
TGTGCCTCAACGTGGTCTAACTATGGCTACACCTTC
>TRBV27|16|NA|TRBJ2-1|TRBD1
CASSLRLGQGGNEQFF
TGTGCCAGCAGTTTAAGGTTGGGACAGGGTGGGAATGAGCAGTTCTTC
>TRBV6-2/TRBV6-3|11|NA|TRBJ2-7|TRBD1
CSTGIFYEQYF
TGTTCGACAGGGATTTTCTACGAGCAGTACTTC